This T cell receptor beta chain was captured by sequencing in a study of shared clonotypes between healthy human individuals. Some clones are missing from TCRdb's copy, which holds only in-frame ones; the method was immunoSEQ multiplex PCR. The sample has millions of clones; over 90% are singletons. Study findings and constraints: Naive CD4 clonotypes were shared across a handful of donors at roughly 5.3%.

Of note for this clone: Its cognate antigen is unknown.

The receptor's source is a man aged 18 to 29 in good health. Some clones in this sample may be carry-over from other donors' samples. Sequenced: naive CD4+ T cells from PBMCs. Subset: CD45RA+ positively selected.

The CDR3 spells CAWRNGRTRAGELFF. The CDR3 nucleotides are TGTGCCTGGAGAAACGGCCGGACGAGGGCCGGGGAGCTGTTTTTT. The chain uses TRBV30 and TRBJ2-2; tentatively, D is TRBD2 (5 bases). The CDR3 sequence is 15 residues long. The V end lost 3 bases, the J end lost 6 bases, and 17 bases lay between the germline ends. Per the germline V gene, CDR1 is GTSNPN and CDR2 is SVGIG (reference sequence). Full variable domain (outside the CDR3, taken from reference TRBV30 and TRBJ2-2): SQTIHQWPATLVQPVGSPLSLECTVEGTSNPNLYWYRQAAGRGLQLLFYSVGIGQISSEVPQNLSASRPQDRQFILSSKKLLLSDSGFYLCAWRNGRTRAGELFFGEGSRLTVL.